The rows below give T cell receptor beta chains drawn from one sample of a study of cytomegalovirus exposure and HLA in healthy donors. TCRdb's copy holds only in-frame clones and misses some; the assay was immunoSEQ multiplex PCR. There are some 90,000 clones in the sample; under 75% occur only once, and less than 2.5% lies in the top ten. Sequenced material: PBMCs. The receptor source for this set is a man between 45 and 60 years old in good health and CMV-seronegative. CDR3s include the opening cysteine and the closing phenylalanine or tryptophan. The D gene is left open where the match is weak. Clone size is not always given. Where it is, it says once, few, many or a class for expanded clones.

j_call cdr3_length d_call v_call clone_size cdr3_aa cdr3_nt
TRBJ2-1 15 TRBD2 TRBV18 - CASSPDLGTSGSKFF TGTGCCAGCTCACCCGACTTAGGGACTAGCGGGAGTAAGTTCTTC
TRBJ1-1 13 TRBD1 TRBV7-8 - CASSSDRDWDAFF TGTGCCAGCAGCTCCGACAGGGATTGGGACGCTTTCTTT
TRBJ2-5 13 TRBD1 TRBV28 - CASIDRELETQYF TGTGCCAGCATTGACAGGGAATTGGAGACCCAGTACTTC
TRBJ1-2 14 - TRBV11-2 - CASGSNTGSYGYTF TGTGCCAGCGGCAGTAACACAGGGAGCTATGGCTACACCTTC
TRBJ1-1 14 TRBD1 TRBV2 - CASSENRGNTEAFF TGTGCCAGCAGTGAAAACAGGGGGAACACTGAAGCTTTCTTT
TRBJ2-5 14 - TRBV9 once CASSTSGTRETQYF TGTGCCAGCAGCACTTCCGGGACACGCGAGACCCAGTACTTC
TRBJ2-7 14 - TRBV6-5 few CASSYRVSGLEQYF TGTGCCAGCAGTTACAGGGTTAGCGGATTGGAGCAGTACTTC
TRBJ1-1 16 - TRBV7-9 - CASSLGLRAGQTEAFF TGTGCCAGCAGCTTAGGGCTCAGGGCCGGCCAAACTGAAGCTTTCTTT
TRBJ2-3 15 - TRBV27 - CASSPAGSTADTQYF TGTGCCAGCAGTCCTGCGGGATCGACCGCAGATACGCAGTATTTT
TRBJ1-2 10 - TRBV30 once CALQLDGYTF TGTGCCCTCCAACTGGATGGCTACACCTTC
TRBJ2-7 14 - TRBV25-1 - CASSEYGGPYEQYF TGTGCCAGCAGTGAATACGGCGGCCCCTACGAGCAGTACTTC
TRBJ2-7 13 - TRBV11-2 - CASSLRLEREQYF TGTGCCAGCAGCTTGAGACTCGAGCGGGAGCAGTACTTC
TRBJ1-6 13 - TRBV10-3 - CAISGGYNSPLHF TGTGCCATCAGTGGAGGTTATAATTCACCCCTCCACTTT
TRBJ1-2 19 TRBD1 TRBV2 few CASSLSPFGTGVENYGYTF TGTGCCAGCAGTTTGAGTCCCTTTGGGACAGGGGTAGAGAACTATGGCTACACCTTC
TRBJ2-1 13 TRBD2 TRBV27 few CASCSGATGEQFF TGTGCCAGCTGTAGCGGGGCGACCGGTGAGCAGTTCTTC
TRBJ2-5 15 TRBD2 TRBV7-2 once CASSLVGLRGETQYF TGTGCCAGCAGCTTAGTGGGCCTGCGGGGGGAGACCCAGTACTTC
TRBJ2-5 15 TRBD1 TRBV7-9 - CASSLGTGIEETQYF TGTGCCAGCAGCCTGGGGACAGGGATAGAAGAGACCCAGTACTTC
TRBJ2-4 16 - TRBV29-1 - CSVEDQVKRGGNIQYF TGCAGCGTTGAAGATCAAGTCAAAAGGGGTGGAAACATTCAGTACTTC
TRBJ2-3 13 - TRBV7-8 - CASSKGVTDTQYF TGTGCCAGCTCCAAGGGGGTCACAGATACGCAGTATTTT
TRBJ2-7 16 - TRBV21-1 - CASSKPEREASYEQYF TGTGCCAGCAGCAAACCAGAGCGGGAAGCCTCCTACGAGCAGTACTTC
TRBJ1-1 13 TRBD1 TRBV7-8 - CASSLTGGTEAFF TGTGCCAGCAGCTTGACAGGGGGCACTGAAGCTTTCTTT
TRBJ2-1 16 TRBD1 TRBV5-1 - CASSPEGQSLYNEQFF TGCGCCAGCAGCCCCGAGGGACAGAGCCTATACAATGAGCAGTTCTTC
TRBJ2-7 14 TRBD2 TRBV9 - CASSVGGGVGEQYF TGTGCCAGCAGCGTAGGGGGGGGAGTAGGGGAGCAGTACTTC
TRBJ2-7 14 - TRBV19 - CASSHRDSPYEQYF TGTGCCAGTAGTCACCGGGACTCTCCCTACGAGCAGTACTTC
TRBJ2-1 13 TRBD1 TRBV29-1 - CSAGGTGSLRQFF TGCAGCGCTGGGGGGACAGGCTCCTTGCGGCAGTTCTTC
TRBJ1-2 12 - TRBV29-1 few CSGDGGDYGYTF TGCAGTGGTGATGGGGGGGACTATGGCTACACCTTC
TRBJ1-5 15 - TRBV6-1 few CASSEALRSNQPQHF TGTGCCAGCAGTGAAGCCCTTCGGAGCAATCAGCCCCAGCATTTT
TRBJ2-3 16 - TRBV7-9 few CASSSGAGYSTDTQYF TGTGCCAGCAGCTCTGGGGCGGGGTATAGCACAGATACGCAGTATTTT
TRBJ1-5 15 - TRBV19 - CASSADSALNQPQHF TGTGCCAGTAGTGCAGACAGTGCCCTCAATCAGCCCCAGCATTTT
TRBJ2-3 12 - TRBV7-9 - CASSSGTDTQYF TGTGCCAGCAGCTCAGGAACAGATACGCAGTATTTT
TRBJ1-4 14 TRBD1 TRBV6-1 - CASRTGQEEEKLFF TGTGCCAGCAGGACCGGACAGGAGGAAGAAAAACTGTTTTTT
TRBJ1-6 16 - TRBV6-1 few CASSEWNSLANSPLHF TGTGCCAGCAGTGAATGGAACAGTCTCGCCAATTCACCCCTCCACTTT
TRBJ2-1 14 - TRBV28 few CASIFGSSYNEQFF TGTGCCAGCATTTTTGGGAGCTCCTACAATGAGCAGTTCTTC
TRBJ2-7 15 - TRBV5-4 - CASSLEQGIKDEQYF TGTGCCAGCAGCTTGGAACAGGGAATAAAAGACGAGCAGTACTTC
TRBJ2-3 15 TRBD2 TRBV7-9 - CASSSGLAETDTQYF TGTGCCAGCAGCTCGGGACTAGCGGAGACAGATACGCAGTATTTT
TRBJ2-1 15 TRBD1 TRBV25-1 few CASSARTGRYNEQFF TGTGCCAGCAGTGCCCGGACAGGGAGGTACAATGAGCAGTTCTTC
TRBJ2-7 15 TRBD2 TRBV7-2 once CASRAALAGFYEQYF TGTGCCAGCAGGGCGGCTCTAGCGGGATTCTACGAGCAGTACTTC
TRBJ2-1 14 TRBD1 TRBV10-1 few CATAPGTGGNEQFF TGCGCCACAGCCCCGGGGACAGGGGGGAATGAGCAGTTCTTC
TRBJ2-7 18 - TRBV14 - CASSQGPLGLSRSYEQYF TGTGCCAGCAGCCAAGGACCTTTGGGACTCTCACGCTCCTACGAGCAGTACTTC
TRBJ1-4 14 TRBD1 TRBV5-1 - CASSFGTGEEKLFF TGCGCCAGCAGCTTCGGGACAGGCGAGGAAAAACTGTTTTTT
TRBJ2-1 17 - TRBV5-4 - CASSDDERDKRNNEQFF TGTGCCAGCAGCGATGACGAACGGGACAAGAGGAACAATGAGCAGTTCTTC
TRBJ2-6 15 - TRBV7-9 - CASSRRGSGANVLTF TGTGCCAGCAGCCGAAGGGGAAGCGGGGCCAACGTCCTGACTTTC
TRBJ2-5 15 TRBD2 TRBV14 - CASSLQGLAGETQYF TGTGCCAGCAGCCTCCAAGGACTAGCGGGGGAGACCCAGTACTTC
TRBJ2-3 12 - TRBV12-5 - CASGLDAGRQYF TGTGCTAGTGGTTTGGACGCGGGCAGGCAGTATTTT
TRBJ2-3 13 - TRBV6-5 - CASRRTSTDTQYF TGTGCCAGCAGGAGGACTAGCACAGATACGCAGTATTTT
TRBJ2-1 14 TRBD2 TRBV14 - CASSRAGSYNEQFF TGTGCCAGCAGCCGAGCGGGGTCCTACAATGAGCAGTTCTTC
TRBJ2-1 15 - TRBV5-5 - CASSPEASSYNEQFF TGTGCCAGCAGCCCGGAGGCTAGCTCCTACAATGAGCAGTTCTTC
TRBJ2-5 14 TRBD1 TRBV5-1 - CASSPGQGLETQYF TGCGCCAGCAGCCCAGGACAGGGTTTAGAGACCCAGTACTTC
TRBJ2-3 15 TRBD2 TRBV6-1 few CASSEEAGGPDTQYF TGTGCCAGCAGTGAAGAAGCGGGAGGGCCAGATACGCAGTATTTT
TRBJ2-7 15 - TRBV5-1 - CASSFNGGGGNEQYF TGCGCCAGCAGCTTTAACGGGGGTGGAGGCAACGAGCAGTACTTC
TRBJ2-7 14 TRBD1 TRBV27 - CASSGTGKPYEQYF TGTGCCAGCAGTGGGACAGGGAAACCCTACGAGCAGTACTTC
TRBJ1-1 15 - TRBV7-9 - CASSSGGAANPEAFF TGTGCCAGCTCCTCTGGGGGGGCTGCGAATCCTGAAGCTTTCTTT
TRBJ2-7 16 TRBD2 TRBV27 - CASSSGTSGRPYEQYF TGTGCCAGCAGCTCCGGGACTAGCGGGCGGCCCTACGAGCAGTACTTC
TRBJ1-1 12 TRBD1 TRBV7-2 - CARGTANTEAFF TGTGCCCGCGGGACAGCGAACACTGAAGCTTTCTTT
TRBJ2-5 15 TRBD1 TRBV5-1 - CASSSWTGAEETQYF TGCGCCAGCAGCTCCTGGACAGGGGCGGAGGAGACCCAGTACTTC